This T cell receptor (beta chain) was observed in a study of early stage breast cancer tumors. Each sample had two DNA replicates, approximately 0.5 ug blood or about 1.5 ug tissue. Libraries were prepared by immunoSEQ multiplex PCR; TCRdb keeps only in-frame clonotypes and omits some of them. The sample yields 45,000 to 60,000 clones, 85% to 95% seen once. The CDR3 runs 16 residues. Germline V gene lookup returns CDR1 ENHRY and CDR2 SYGVKD. Trimming cost V 7 bases and J 0 bases; bases outside gene matches: 5. Remarks on this clone: What it binds is unknown.

Study outcomes and limitations: Compared with adjacent normal breast tissue, tumors showed 2.5 to 3-fold greater T cell density and higher clonality. Blood repertoires resembled normal breast more than tumor.

What was sequenced was blood. This chain uses TRBV10-3 with TRBJ2-1; 11 bases are a match to TRBD2. The source of this sequence is a person between 65 and 80 years old with breast cancer. CDR3 amino acids: CAITASGGSSYNEQFF. CDR3 bases: TGTGCCATCACGGCTAGCGGGGGGAGCTCCTACAATGAGCAGTTCTTC.